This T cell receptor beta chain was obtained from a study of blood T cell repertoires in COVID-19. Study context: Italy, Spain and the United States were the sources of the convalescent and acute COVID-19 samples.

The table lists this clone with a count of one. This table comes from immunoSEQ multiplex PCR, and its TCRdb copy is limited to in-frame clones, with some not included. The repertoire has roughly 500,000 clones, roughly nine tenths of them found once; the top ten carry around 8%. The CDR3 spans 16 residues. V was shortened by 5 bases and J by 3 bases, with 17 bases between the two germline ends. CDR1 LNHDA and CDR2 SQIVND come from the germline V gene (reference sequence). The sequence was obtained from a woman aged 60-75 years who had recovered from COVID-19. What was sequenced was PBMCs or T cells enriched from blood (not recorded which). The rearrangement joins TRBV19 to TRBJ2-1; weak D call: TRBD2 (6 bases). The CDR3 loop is CASSPYGDSYYNEQFF. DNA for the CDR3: TGTGCCAGTAGTCCCTATGGGGACTCCTACTACAATGAGCAGTTCTTC.